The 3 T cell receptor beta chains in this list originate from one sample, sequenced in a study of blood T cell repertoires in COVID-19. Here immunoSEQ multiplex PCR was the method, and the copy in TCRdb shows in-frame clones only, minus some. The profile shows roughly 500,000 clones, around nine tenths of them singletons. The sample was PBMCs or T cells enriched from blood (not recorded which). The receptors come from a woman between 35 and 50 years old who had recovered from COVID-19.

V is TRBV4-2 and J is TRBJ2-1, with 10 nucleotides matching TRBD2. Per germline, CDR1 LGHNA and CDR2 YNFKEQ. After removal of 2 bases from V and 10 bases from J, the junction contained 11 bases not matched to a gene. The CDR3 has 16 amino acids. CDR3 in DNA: TGTGCCAGCAGCCAAACCGGGACTAGCGCGCGAAGCGAGCAGTTCTTC. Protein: CASSQTGTSARSEQFF.

CDR3 bases: TGCGCCAGCAGTACAGGGCAAGCGGAGACCCAGTACTTC. This sequence encodes CASSTGQAETQYF. The chain is built from TRBV10-1 and TRBJ2-5, with D possibly matching TRBD1 (6 bases). CDR3 length: 13 amino acids. Germline CDR1 is WNHNN and CDR2 is SYGVQD (reference sequence). V lost 5 bases and J 5 bases, leaving 12 bases between the germline ends.

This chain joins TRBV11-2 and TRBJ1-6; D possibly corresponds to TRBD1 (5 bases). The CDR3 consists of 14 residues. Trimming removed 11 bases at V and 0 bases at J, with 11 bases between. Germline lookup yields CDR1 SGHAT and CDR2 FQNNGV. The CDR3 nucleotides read TGTGCCGTCACAGGCGGCTCCTATAATTCACCCCTCCACTTT. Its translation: CAVTGGSYNSPLHF.